This TCR beta chain came from a study of blood T cell repertoires in COVID-19. After removal of 0 bases from V and 4 bases from J, the junction contained 9 bases not matched to a gene. Germline CDR1 and CDR2: SGHTA and FQGTGA. The CDR3 length is 18 residues. Clones were sequenced by immunoSEQ multiplex PCR, and TCRdb holds only the in-frame ones, with some missing. This sample has about 270,000 clones, with roughly 88% found just once. The clonotype originates from a middle-aged woman with acute COVID-19. Sequenced material: PBMCs or T cells enriched from blood (not recorded which). This chain uses TRBV7-3 with TRBJ2-3, with 11 positions matching TRBD2. The CDR3 DNA follows: TGTGCCAGCAGCTTAACCGGAAGACTAGCGGGATGGTCAGATACGCAGTATTTT. It specifies CASSLTGRLAGWSDTQYF.